This T cell receptor beta chain was sequenced during a study of blood T cell repertoires in COVID-19. Turning to the study itself: The United States, Italy and Spain provided the acute and convalescent COVID-19 samples. In each case, the material was cDNA or gDNA derived from T cells, B-cell-depleted T cells, or PBMCs.

This CDR3 is 13 amino acids long. V lost 6 bases to trimming and J lost 8 bases; unmatched junction nucleotides: 6. This clone was counted a single time. Original methodology: Amplification with reference gene primers provided the estimates of nucleated cell counts. The assay was immunoSEQ multiplex PCR, and TCRdb's table has in-frame clones only and misses some. Clone size and V and J calls were adopted from that table, with D and trimming inferred from the DNA. The sample includes a few hundred thousand clones, roughly 90% seen only once; the top ten take about 4%. The sequenced sample consisted of peripheral blood. This clonotype was obtained from a man between 60 and 75 years old who had recovered from COVID-19. V and J are TRBV12-3 or TRBV12-4 and TRBJ1-2; TRBD1 aligns across 10 bases. CDR3 sequence reads: CASSRGTGVGYTF. Here the CDR3 DNA reads TGTGCCAGCAGCCGCGGGACAGGGGTCGGCTACACCTTC.